These T cell receptor beta chains were read from a single sample in a study of blood T cell repertoires in COVID-19. The repertoire was sequenced with immunoSEQ multiplex PCR; TCRdb's copy has only in-frame clones and lacks some. The data contain approximately 130,000 clones, about four fifths of them seen just once; the ten biggest clones take up 9.7%. Sequencing input: peripheral blood. These receptors all stem from a man aged 35 to 55 with active or convalescent COVID-19. CDR3s include the opening cysteine and the closing phenylalanine or tryptophan.

J gene: TRBJ2-7
V gene: TRBV27
CDR3 length: 13
CDR3 protein: CASVGMPGVRQYF

J gene: TRBJ2-3
V gene: TRBV6-5
CDR3 length: 15
CDR3 protein: CATLKDRGSTDTQYF

J gene: TRBJ1-5
V gene: TRBV5-1
CDR3 length: 15
CDR3 protein: CASSPDRGWNQPQHF

J gene: TRBJ1-1
V gene: TRBV5-1
CDR3 length: 14
CDR3 protein: CASSFVGENTEAFF

J gene: TRBJ1-5
V gene: TRBV25-1
CDR3 length: 15
CDR3 protein: CASSESGGWGQPQHF

J gene: TRBJ1-6
V gene: TRBV6-5
CDR3 length: 16
CDR3 protein: CASSYEKGTRNSPLHF

J gene: TRBJ1-1
V gene: TRBV7-2
CDR3 length: 14
CDR3 protein: CASSSSGGNTEAFF

J gene: TRBJ1-1
V gene: TRBV19
CDR3 length: 13
CDR3 protein: CASSIGPGTEAFF

J gene: TRBJ1-1
V gene: TRBV2
CDR3 length: 14
CDR3 protein: CASRPGGANTEAFF

J gene: TRBJ1-5
V gene: TRBV2
CDR3 length: 14
CDR3 protein: CASSQGLQAQPQHF

J gene: TRBJ2-3
V gene: TRBV11-1
CDR3 length: 16
CDR3 protein: CASSSMTSGVTDTQYF

J gene: TRBJ1-3
V gene: TRBV18
CDR3 length: 15
CDR3 protein: CASSPRPISGNTIYF

J gene: TRBJ1-6
V gene: TRBV11-2
CDR3 length: 16
CDR3 protein: CASSSHGFGYNSPLHF

J gene: TRBJ2-5
V gene: TRBV19
CDR3 length: 13
CDR3 protein: CASSRYREETQYF

J gene: TRBJ2-7
V gene: TRBV6-1
CDR3 length: 14
CDR3 protein: CASSDLTWRGEQYF

J gene: TRBJ2-1
V gene: TRBV2
CDR3 length: 12
CDR3 protein: CASSEAVRLPFF

J gene: TRBJ2-3
V gene: TRBV27
CDR3 length: 14
CDR3 protein: CASSSDRRGDTQYF

J gene: TRBJ2-6
V gene: TRBV5-4
CDR3 length: 14
CDR3 protein: CASSFDTQANVLTF

J gene: TRBJ2-6
V gene: TRBV13
CDR3 length: 15
CDR3 protein: CASSFQGGGANVLTF

J gene: TRBJ1-1
V gene: TRBV20-1
CDR3 length: 10
CDR3 protein: CSAAGQQAFF

J gene: TRBJ2-5
V gene: TRBV4-3
CDR3 length: 17
CDR3 protein: CASSQGGLAGGPMAQYF

J gene: TRBJ2-3
V gene: TRBV7-8
CDR3 length: 15
CDR3 protein: CASSPRTGSTDTQYF

J gene: TRBJ1-3
V gene: TRBV11-2
CDR3 length: 15
CDR3 protein: CASSHPGVSGNTIYF

J gene: TRBJ1-6
V gene: TRBV7-9
CDR3 length: 14
CDR3 protein: CASSLGQKNSPLHF

J gene: TRBJ1-4
V gene: TRBV3-1/TRBV3-2
CDR3 length: 15
CDR3 protein: CASSQVSGLREKLFF

J gene: TRBJ2-4
V gene: TRBV6-5
CDR3 length: 11
CDR3 protein: CASEDRNIQYF

J gene: TRBJ1-4
V gene: TRBV4-3
CDR3 length: 16
CDR3 protein: CASSRGQGSGDEKLFF

J gene: TRBJ1-2
V gene: TRBV29-1
CDR3 length: 10
CDR3 protein: CTGRGNGYTF

J gene: TRBJ1-2
V gene: TRBV6-5
CDR3 length: 13
CDR3 protein: CASRRQGSDGYTF

J gene: TRBJ1-3
V gene: TRBV9
CDR3 length: 14
CDR3 protein: CASSVGGVGNTIYF

J gene: TRBJ2-2
V gene: TRBV27
CDR3 length: 16
CDR3 protein: CASSLSTGLNTGELFF

J gene: TRBJ2-1
V gene: TRBV5-5
CDR3 length: 15
CDR3 protein: CASSLAASGINEQFF

J gene: TRBJ1-5
V gene: TRBV7-2
CDR3 length: 16
CDR3 protein: CASSLNWALSNQPQHF

J gene: TRBJ2-2
V gene: TRBV7-2
CDR3 length: 14
CDR3 protein: CASSLAQALGELFF

J gene: TRBJ2-1
V gene: TRBV9
CDR3 length: 14
CDR3 protein: CASRSGGAPGEQFF

J gene: TRBJ2-1
V gene: TRBV3-1/TRBV3-2
CDR3 length: 12
CDR3 protein: CASRTSGGGQFF

J gene: TRBJ2-1
V gene: TRBV7-8
CDR3 length: 15
CDR3 protein: CASLGSSAAYNEQFF

J gene: TRBJ2-1
V gene: TRBV30
CDR3 length: 14
CDR3 protein: CAWRTSGGAHEQFF

J gene: TRBJ1-3
V gene: TRBV10-3
CDR3 length: 14
CDR3 protein: CAINDRGSGNTIYF

J gene: TRBJ2-7
V gene: TRBV12-3/TRBV12-4
CDR3 length: 13
CDR3 protein: CASSRGGGLEQYF

J gene: TRBJ1-1
V gene: TRBV19
CDR3 length: 15
CDR3 protein: CASRPIDTLNTEAFF

J gene: TRBJ2-7
V gene: TRBV5-1
CDR3 length: 16
CDR3 protein: CASSLAAGGLINEQYF

J gene: TRBJ2-7
V gene: TRBV6-5
CDR3 length: 11
CDR3 protein: CASSSYYEQYF

J gene: TRBJ2-5
V gene: TRBV9
CDR3 length: 13
CDR3 protein: CASSKGQGETQYF

J gene: TRBJ1-2
V gene: TRBV7-9
CDR3 length: 13
CDR3 protein: CASSPGQFDGYTF

J gene: TRBJ2-1
V gene: TRBV5-4
CDR3 length: 17
CDR3 protein: CASSLGGLAGAYNEQFF

J gene: TRBJ2-7
V gene: TRBV14
CDR3 length: 14
CDR3 protein: CASSQWGQGYEQYF

J gene: TRBJ1-4
V gene: TRBV28
CDR3 length: 18
CDR3 protein: CASSPPISPPRTNEKLFF

J gene: TRBJ2-3
V gene: TRBV5-4
CDR3 length: 15
CDR3 protein: CASSAGGVTTDTQYF

J gene: TRBJ2-3
V gene: TRBV29-1
CDR3 length: 15
CDR3 protein: CSVGPTSGQTDTQYF

J gene: TRBJ2-2
V gene: TRBV11-2
CDR3 length: 16
CDR3 protein: CASSWGQGRNTGELFF